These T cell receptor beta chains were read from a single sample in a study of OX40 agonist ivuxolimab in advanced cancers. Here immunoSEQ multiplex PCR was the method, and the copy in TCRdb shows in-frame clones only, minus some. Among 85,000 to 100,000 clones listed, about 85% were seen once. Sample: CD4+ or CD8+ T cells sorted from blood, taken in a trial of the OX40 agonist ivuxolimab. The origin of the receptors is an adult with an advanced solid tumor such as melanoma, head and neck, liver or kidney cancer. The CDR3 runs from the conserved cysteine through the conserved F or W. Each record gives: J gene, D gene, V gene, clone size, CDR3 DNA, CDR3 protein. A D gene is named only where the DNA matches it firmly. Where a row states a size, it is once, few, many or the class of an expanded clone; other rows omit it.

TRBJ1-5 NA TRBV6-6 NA TGTGCCAGCAGTTATGGGCCCAATCAGCCCCAGCATTTT CASSYGPNQPQHF
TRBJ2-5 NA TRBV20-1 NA TGCAGTGCTAGAATCATCAAGACCCAGTACTTC CSARIIKTQYF
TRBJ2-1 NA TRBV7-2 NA TGTGCCAGCAGCCTGGACGGTAAGCGGTACAATGAGCAGTTCTTC CASSLDGKRYNEQFF
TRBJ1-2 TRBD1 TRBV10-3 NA TGTGCCATCAGTGGACAGGGCCATGGCTACACCTTC CAISGQGHGYTF
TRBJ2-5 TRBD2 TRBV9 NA TGTGCCAGCAGCGTAAGAGCGGGAGTGCGGGAGACCCAGTACTTC CASSVRAGVRETQYF
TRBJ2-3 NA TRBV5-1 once TGCGCCAGCAGCTTGTCCGCTGCTTTCACAGATACGCAGTATTTT CASSLSAAFTDTQYF
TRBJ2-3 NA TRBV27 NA TGTGCCAGCTCCACTGCTTTCACAGATACGCAGTATTTT CASSTAFTDTQYF
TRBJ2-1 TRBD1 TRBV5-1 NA TGCGCCAGCAGCTCGGGACAGGGCTACAATGAGCAGTTCTTC CASSSGQGYNEQFF
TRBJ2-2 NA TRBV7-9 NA TGTGCCAGCAGCTTGTCCGACACCGGGGAGCTGTTTTTT CASSLSDTGELFF
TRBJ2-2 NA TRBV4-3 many TGCGCCAGCAGCCAAGCAGCCTCTCCTTTTGAGGAGCTGTTTTTT CASSQAASPFEELFF
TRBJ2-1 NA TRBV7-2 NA TGTGCCAGCAGCTTCGTGCCTATTGAGCAGTTCTTC CASSFVPIEQFF
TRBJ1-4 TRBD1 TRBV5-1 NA TGCGCCAGCAGCCCCCGGACAGGAGCTAATGAAAAACTGTTTTTT CASSPRTGANEKLFF
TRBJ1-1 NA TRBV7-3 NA TGTGCCAGCAGCTTAGGGCCAGGGCTGGGCACTGAAGCTTTCTTT CASSLGPGLGTEAFF
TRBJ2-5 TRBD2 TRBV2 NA TGTGCCAGCACTGGACTAGAGGAGACCCAGTACTTC CASTGLEETQYF
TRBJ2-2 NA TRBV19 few TGTGCCAGTAGTCTCGACAGGCGGGGGACCGGGGAGCTGTTTTTT CASSLDRRGTGELFF
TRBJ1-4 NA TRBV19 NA TGTGCCAGTAGTACCAATCGACAGCGCGCAACTAATGAAAAACTGTTTTTT CASSTNRQRATNEKLFF
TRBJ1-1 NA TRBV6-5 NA TGTGCCAGCAGAAAGGGAGGGGACCACACTGAAGCTTTCTTT CASRKGGDHTEAFF
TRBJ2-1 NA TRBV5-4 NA TGTGCCAGCAGCCCGAGGCTAGGCCTTGAGCAGTTCTTC CASSPRLGLEQFF
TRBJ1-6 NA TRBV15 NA TGTGCCACCAGCAGAGGTCAGCAGACTCTCAATTCACCCCTCCACTTT CATSRGQQTLNSPLHF
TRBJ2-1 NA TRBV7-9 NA TGTGCCAGCAGCCCACAGGTTTTTTACAATGAGCAGTTCTTC CASSPQVFYNEQFF
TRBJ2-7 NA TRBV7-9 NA TGTGCCAGCAGCATACCCCGGGACGGCGTCTACGAGCAGTACTTC CASSIPRDGVYEQYF
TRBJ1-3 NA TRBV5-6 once TGTGCCAGCAGCTTCCCGGGTGTTGGAAACACCATATATTTT CASSFPGVGNTIYF
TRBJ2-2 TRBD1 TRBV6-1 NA TGTGCCAGCAGTGATGGTGCTAAGACAGGGCACACCGGGGAGCTGTTTTTT CASSDGAKTGHTGELFF
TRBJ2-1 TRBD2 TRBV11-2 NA TGTGCCAGCAGCTTAGCCCCACTAGCGGGAGTAACCCTTAAGTTCTTC CASSLAPLAGVTLKFF
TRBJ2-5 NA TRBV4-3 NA TGCGCCAGCAGCCAAGATTATGACGAGTACGGGACCCAGTACTTC CASSQDYDEYGTQYF
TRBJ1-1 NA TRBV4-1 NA TGCGCCAGCAGCCTCCCCGCAAGGGGCCTAACTGAAGCTTTCTTT CASSLPARGLTEAFF
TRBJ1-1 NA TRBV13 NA TGTGCCAGCAGCCCAATAGAAGAGAACACTGAAGCTTTCTTT CASSPIEENTEAFF
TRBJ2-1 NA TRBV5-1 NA TGCGCCAGCAGTTTGGACGGCAGCTCCTACAATGAGCAGTTCTTC CASSLDGSSYNEQFF
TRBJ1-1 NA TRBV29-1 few TGCAGCGCCGGGAGGAGGGACACTGAAGCTTTCTTT CSAGRRDTEAFF
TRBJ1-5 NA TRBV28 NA TGTGCCAGCCGGGACCCTTATAGCAATCAGCCCCAGCATTTT CASRDPYSNQPQHF
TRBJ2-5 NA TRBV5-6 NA TGTGCCAGCAGCTTGGCCGGGGTCGGGGGTCGAGAGACCCAGTACTTC CASSLAGVGGRETQYF
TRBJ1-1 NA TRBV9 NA TGTGCCAGCGGGGAAAGGGGGAACACTGAAGCTTTCTTT CASGERGNTEAFF
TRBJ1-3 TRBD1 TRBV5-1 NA TGCGCCAGCAGCTTGGCGGGACAGCTATCAGAAAACACCATATATTTT CASSLAGQLSENTIYF
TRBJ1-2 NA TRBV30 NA TGTGCCTGGAGTCGACAGGTTTATGGCTACACCTTC CAWSRQVYGYTF
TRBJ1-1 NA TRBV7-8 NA TGTGCCAGCAGCTTTAACAGGAACACTGAAGCTTTCTTT CASSFNRNTEAFF
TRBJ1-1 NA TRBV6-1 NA TGTGCCAGCACCATAGACAGGATGAACACTGAAGCTTTCTTT CASTIDRMNTEAFF
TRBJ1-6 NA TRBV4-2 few TGTGCCAGCAGCCAGTGGCAGAATAATTCACCCCTCCACTTT CASSQWQNNSPLHF
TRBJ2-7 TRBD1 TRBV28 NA TGTGCCAGCAGTTTACCGGGACAGGGGACGGGGCAGTACTTC CASSLPGQGTGQYF
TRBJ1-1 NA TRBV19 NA TGTGCCAGTAGTGGCAGGGTCCCTGTCAGAGCTTTCTTT CASSGRVPVRAFF
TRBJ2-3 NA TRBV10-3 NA TGTGCCATCATGATGGGTAGCACAGATACGCAGTATTTT CAIMMGSTDTQYF
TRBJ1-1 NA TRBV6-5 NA TGTGCCAGCAGCTCCCCAAGTTTTTCCCAGTTCTTT CASSSPSFSQFF
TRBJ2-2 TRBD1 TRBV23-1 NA TGCGCCAGCACCCATAGACCGGGACAGGTACCCCTAGTCCGAATCGCCGGGGAGCTGTTTTTT CASTHRPGQVPLVRIAGELFF
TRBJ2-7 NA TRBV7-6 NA TGTGCCAGCAGCTTAACCGGGTCACCTACCGAGCAGTACTTC CASSLTGSPTEQYF
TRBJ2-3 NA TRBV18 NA TGTGCCAGCTCACCATTGTCCACAACAGATACGCAGTATTTT CASSPLSTTDTQYF
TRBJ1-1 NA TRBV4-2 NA TGTGCCAGCAGCCAAGAAGAGGGGAGGAACACTGAAGCTTTCTTT CASSQEEGRNTEAFF
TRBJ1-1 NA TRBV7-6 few TGTGCCAGCAGCGCTACGGTTGGGGGAGTTACTGAAGCTTTCTTT CASSATVGGVTEAFF
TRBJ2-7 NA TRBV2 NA TGTGCCAGCAGTTCCCGGGGACATAATACCCACGAGCAGTACTTC CASSSRGHNTHEQYF
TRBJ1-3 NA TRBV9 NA TGTGCCAGCAGCGTAACCTTAACAGGCTCTGGAAACACCATATATTTT CASSVTLTGSGNTIYF
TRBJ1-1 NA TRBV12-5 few TGTGCTAGTGGTTTACAGATGAACACTGAAGCTTTCTTT CASGLQMNTEAFF
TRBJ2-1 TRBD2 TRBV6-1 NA TGTGCCAGCAGTGAGACGGGACTAGCGGGGGGGCTCTGGTACAATGAGCAGTTCTTC CASSETGLAGGLWYNEQFF
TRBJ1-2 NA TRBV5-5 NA TGTGCCAGCAGCCACCAATTCGAGATGGACGGCTACACCTTC CASSHQFEMDGYTF
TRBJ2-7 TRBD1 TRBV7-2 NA TGTGCCAGCAGCCGTTCGAGACAGGGTCCCTACGAGCAGTACTTC CASSRSRQGPYEQYF
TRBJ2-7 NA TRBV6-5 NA TGTGCCAGCAGTTACGACAGGAACTACGAGCAGTACTTC CASSYDRNYEQYF
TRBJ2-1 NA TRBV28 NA TGTGCCAGCAGTCAAACGAGATGGGGCTACAATGAGCAGTTCTTC CASSQTRWGYNEQFF
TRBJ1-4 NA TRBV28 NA TGTGCCAGCAGTTTAACCTTCGTAACGACTAATGAAAAACTGTTTTTT CASSLTFVTTNEKLFF
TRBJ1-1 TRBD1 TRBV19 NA TGTGCCAGTAGTCTCGACAGGGGGCTTGAAACTGAAGCTTTCTTT CASSLDRGLETEAFF
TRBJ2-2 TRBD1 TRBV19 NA TGTGCCAGTAGCCGAAAGGACAGGGACACCGGGGAGCTGTTTTTT CASSRKDRDTGELFF
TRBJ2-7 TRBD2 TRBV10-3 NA TGTGCCATCAGTGCAGAAACTAGCGGGGGGTACGAGCAGTACTTC CAISAETSGGYEQYF
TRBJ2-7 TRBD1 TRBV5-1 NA TGCGCCAGCAGCTACTCCGGGACAGGGTTGTCCGAGCAGTACTTC CASSYSGTGLSEQYF
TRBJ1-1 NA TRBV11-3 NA TGTGCCAGCAGCTTAAGAGGGACCACTGAAGCTTTCTTT CASSLRGTTEAFF